This note documents a single TCR beta chain sequence. The target antigen is unknown. The record originates from a study of T cell responses to AZD1222 COVID-19 vaccine. TCRdb keeps only in-frame clones here, not all; method: immunoSEQ multiplex PCR. Here the sample spans more than 90,000 clones, around 87% being singletons. Germline CDR1 and CDR2: KGHSH and LQKENI. Trimming stripped 0 bases from V and 0 bases from J, with 0 bases between. This CDR3 is built from 12 residues. General study findings and limits: At study baseline, merely roughly 6 AZD1222 recipients were seropositive. Possibly, clonal diversity was underestimated; donors were largely white British and included more females. In the spike-specific TCR repertoire, nearly half reportedly target unmutated variant regions.

The receptor comes from an adult who received the AZD1222 COVID-19 vaccine. The sequences come from peripheral blood, collected 28 days after the second AZD1222 dose. V is TRBV18 and J is TRBJ2-7, with unresolved D. The CDR3 loop is CASSPPSYEQYF. The CDR3 DNA reads TGTGCCAGCTCACCACCCTCCTACGAGCAGTACTTC.